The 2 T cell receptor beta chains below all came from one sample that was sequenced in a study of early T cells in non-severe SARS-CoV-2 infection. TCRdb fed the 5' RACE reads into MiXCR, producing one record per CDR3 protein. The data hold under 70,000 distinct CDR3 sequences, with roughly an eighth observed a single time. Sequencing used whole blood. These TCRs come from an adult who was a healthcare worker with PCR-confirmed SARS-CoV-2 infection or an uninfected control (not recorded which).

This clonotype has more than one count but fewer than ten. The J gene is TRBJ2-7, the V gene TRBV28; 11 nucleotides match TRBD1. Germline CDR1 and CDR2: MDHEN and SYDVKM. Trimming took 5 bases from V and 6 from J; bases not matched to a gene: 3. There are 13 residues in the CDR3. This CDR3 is CASSPGQGVEQYF. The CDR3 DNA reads TGTGCCAGCAGTCCGGGACAGGGGGTCGAGCAGTACTTC.

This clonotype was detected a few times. CDR3 in DNA: TGTGCCACCGCCGCGGGGCAAGAGACCCAGTACTTC. It yields the protein CATAAGQETQYF. This chain connects TRBV10-3 to TRBJ2-5, with D perhaps matching TRBD2 (6 bases). There are 12 residues in the CDR3. V lost 10 bases to trimming and J lost 2 bases, with 11 bases between them. Germline CDR1 ENHRY, CDR2 SYGVKD.